This TCR beta chain was recorded in a study of Ad26.COV2.S vaccination and SARS-CoV-2 variants. The study, taken as a whole, reports: Estimates derived from TCR breadth and depth analyses may have underestimated total T cell responses. The study found higher spike-specific TCR breadth in vaccine than placebo recipients. In vaccinated individuals, spike-specific CD8+ and CD4+ T cell responses reportedly displayed substantial breadth.

Note on this clone: As yet, its antigen is unknown.

Only in-frame clones appear in the TCRdb table, and some are missing; sequencing was by immunoSEQ multiplex PCR. The sample lists some 480,000 clones, roughly 89% occurring once. The CDR3 is 14 amino acids. CDR1 is MNHEY and CDR2 is SVGAGI in the germline V gene. The ends were cut back, 6 bases at V and 2 bases at J, with 14 bases in the middle. The treatment: roughly 19 received Ad26.COV2.S at low or high dose, single or two shots; roughly five received placebo; per-sample allocation not given. Following the first vaccine or placebo injection, samples were taken on day 63. The donor's status was that of an adult aged 18-55 years in Boston.

The sample consisted of peripheral blood, taken in a trial of Ad26.COV2.S vaccine versus placebo. The chain employs TRBV6-5 and TRBJ2-7; a possible D gene is TRBD2 (6 bases). This TCR was recovered from a person aged 18 to 65 who received the Ad26.COV2.S COVID-19 vaccine or a placebo. The CDR3 coding sequence is TGTGCCAGCAGCCCGGGACTCCTCGCCTACGAGCAGTACTTC. It yields the protein CASSPGLLAYEQYF.